A selection of T cell receptor beta chains follows, all from one sample in a study of blood T cell repertoires in COVID-19. This table comes from immunoSEQ multiplex PCR, and its TCRdb copy is limited to in-frame clones, with some not included. The profile shows 220,000 or so clones, less than 90% of them singletons. The sequencing input was peripheral blood. The receptor source for this set is a woman aged 55-75 years who had recovered from COVID-19. The CDR3 runs from the conserved cysteine through the conserved F or W. Only some rows state a clone size, as once, few, many or a class for expanded clones.

>TRBV6-5|.|TRBJ1-1
CASSYSSTATEAFF
>TRBV18|.|TRBJ1-2
CASSQGRPGVLNGYTF
>TRBV25-1|.|TRBJ1-4
CASSEGGGINEKLFF
>TRBV4-1|.|TRBJ2-5
CASSQGTSGGPYQETQYF
>TRBV19|.|TRBJ1-2
CASTLGQTIPNYGYTF
>TRBV10-2|.|TRBJ1-2
CASSESGQTYGYTF
>TRBV2|.|TRBJ1-2
CATQPGQGRGYTF
>TRBV2|.|TRBJ1-2
CASNPPGSYRGYTF
>TRBV5-4|.|TRBJ2-2
CASSLNKNTGELFF
>TRBV5-4|few|TRBJ2-4
CASSYTGSGGIQYF
>TRBV18|.|TRBJ2-5
CASSDLAAGEETQYF
>TRBV27|once|TRBJ2-7
CASSRTGNSYEQYF
>TRBV3-1/TRBV3-2|.|TRBJ2-7
CASSQDQVREQYF
>TRBV18|.|TRBJ2-3
CASSPRAGGPRRDTQYF
>TRBV12-3/TRBV12-4|.|TRBJ1-1
CASSLGANTEAFF
>TRBV21-1|.|TRBJ2-3
CASSKVPCPDTQYF
>TRBV30|.|TRBJ2-3
CAWSVYLDTQYF
>TRBV29-1|.|TRBJ2-5
CSVDLGLAAGETQYF
>TRBV6-5|.|TRBJ1-2
CASSLGTAENYGYTF
>TRBV6-5|.|TRBJ1-1
CASSLGARTEAFF
>TRBV19|.|TRBJ2-3
CASSDLETSGSTDTQYF
>TRBV6-1|.|TRBJ1-4
CASSERTFTTNEKLFF
>TRBV5-1|once|TRBJ2-7
CASSPSGGYEQYF
>TRBV4-2|.|TRBJ2-5
CASSQDWDGRDAYF
>TRBV19|once|TRBJ2-2
CASTSTGVLGGELFF
>TRBV12-3/TRBV12-4|.|TRBJ1-5
CASSFSGQPQHF
>TRBV7-2|.|TRBJ1-2
CASSLWVGQGYGYTF
>TRBV7-3|once|TRBJ1-1
CASSSQTGATEAFF
>TRBV6-6|.|TRBJ1-1
CASTLRDTEAFF
>TRBV3-1/TRBV3-2|.|TRBJ1-5
CASSQGTGTQPQHF
>TRBV3-1/TRBV3-2|.|TRBJ2-7
CASSPVAGGLDYEQYF
>TRBV15|.|TRBJ2-2
CATSRSLTGGAVGELFF
>TRBV4-1|.|TRBJ2-7
CASSQAPPGDGGEQYF
>TRBV5-1|once|TRBJ2-5
CASSLDGMSQETQYF
>TRBV7-2|.|TRBJ2-7
CASSPGTGDGEQYF
>TRBV6-2/TRBV6-3|.|TRBJ2-3
CASSRGLGGDTQYF
>TRBV9|.|TRBJ1-2
CASSVDGRGDINYGYTF
>TRBV2|.|TRBJ2-1
CASSAVSGGYNEQFF
>TRBV6-5|few|TRBJ1-5
CASTGQGGQPQHF
>TRBV7-3|.|TRBJ1-1
CASSETGAHTEAFF